What follows describes a single T cell receptor (beta chain). The antigen remains unidentified. The template used for profiling TCR beta VDJ and CDR3 was genomic DNA. TCRdb called the reads again in MiXCR, with one record for every CDR3 protein. The table lists about 200,000 distinct CDR3 sequences, approximately 60% of them singletons. The germline CDR1 and CDR2 sequences are DFQATT and SNEGSKA (reference sequence). The V gene lost 4 bases and the J gene lost 7 bases, with 14 bases spanning the gap. The CDR3 length is 12 residues. The data derive from a study of CD8+CD57+ T cells in acquired aplastic anemia. Study as a whole: Sorting CD4+ and CD8+ cells gave DNA averaging 3.2 ug. Notes on the study in general: Patients did not significantly differ from controls in CD8+ Simpson's diversity. Between patients and controls, approximately 29 CD8+ CDR3 sequences were found in common.

CD8+CD57+ cell expansion, shown by flow cytometry, had occurred in the patients selected for sequencing. Patient blood was sampled before any therapy had been received. The specimen sequenced was sorted CD4+, CD8+, or CD8+CD57+ T cells (not recorded which) from PBMCs. The chain joins TRBV20-1 to TRBJ2-7; either TRBD1 or TRBD2 may supply D (5 bases each). The clonotype comes from a human donor with aplastic anemia. The CDR3 region is CSANGGTGEQYF. CDR3 DNA: TGCAGTGCTAATGGGGGTACGGGAGAGCAGTACTTC.